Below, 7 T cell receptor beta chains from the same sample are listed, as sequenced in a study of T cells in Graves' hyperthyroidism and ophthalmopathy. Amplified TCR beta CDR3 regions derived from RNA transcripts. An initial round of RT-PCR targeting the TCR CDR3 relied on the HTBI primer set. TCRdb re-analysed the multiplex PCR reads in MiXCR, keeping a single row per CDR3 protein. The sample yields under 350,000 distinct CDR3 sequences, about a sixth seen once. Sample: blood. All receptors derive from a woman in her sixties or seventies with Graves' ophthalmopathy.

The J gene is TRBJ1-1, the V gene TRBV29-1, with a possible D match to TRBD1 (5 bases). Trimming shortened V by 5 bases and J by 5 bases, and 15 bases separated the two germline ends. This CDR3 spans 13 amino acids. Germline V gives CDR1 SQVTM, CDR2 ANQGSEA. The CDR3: CSVQKGSVTEAFF. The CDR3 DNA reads TGCAGCGTTCAGAAGGGGAGTGTGACTGAAGCTTTCTTT.

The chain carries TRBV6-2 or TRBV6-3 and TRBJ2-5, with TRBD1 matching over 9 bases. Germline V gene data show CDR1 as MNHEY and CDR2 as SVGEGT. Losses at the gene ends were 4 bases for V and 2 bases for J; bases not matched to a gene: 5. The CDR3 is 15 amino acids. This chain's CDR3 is CASSFGQGRQETQYF. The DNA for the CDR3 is TGTGCCAGCAGTTTTGGACAGGGGCGACAAGAGACCCAGTACTTC.

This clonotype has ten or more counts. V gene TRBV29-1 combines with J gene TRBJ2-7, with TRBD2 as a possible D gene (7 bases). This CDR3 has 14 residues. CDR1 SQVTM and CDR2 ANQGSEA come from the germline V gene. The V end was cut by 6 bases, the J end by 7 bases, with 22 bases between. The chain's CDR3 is CSVVDGEGQGEQYF. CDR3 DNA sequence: TGCAGCGTCGTTGACGGGGAGGGCCAGGGGGAGCAGTACTTC.

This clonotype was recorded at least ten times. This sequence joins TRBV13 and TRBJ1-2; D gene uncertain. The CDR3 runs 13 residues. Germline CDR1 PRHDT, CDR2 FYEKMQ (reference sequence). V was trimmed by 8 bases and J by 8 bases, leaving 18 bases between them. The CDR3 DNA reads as TGTGCCAGCGAAATAACGGGAGGCGACGGCTACACCTTC. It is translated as CASEITGGDGYTF.

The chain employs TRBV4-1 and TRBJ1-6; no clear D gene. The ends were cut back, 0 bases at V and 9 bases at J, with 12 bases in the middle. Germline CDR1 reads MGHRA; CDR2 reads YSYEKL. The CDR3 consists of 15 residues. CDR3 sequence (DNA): TGCGCCAGCAGCCAAGATCGGGGTGTCGGTTCACCCCTCCACTTT. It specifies CASSQDRGVGSPLHF.

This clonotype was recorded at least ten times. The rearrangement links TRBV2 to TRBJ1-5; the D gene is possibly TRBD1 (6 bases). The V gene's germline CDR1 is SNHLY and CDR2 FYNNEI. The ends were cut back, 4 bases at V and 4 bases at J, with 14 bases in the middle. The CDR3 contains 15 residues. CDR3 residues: CASSGLWGANQPQHF. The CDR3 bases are TGTGCCAGCAGTGGACTGTGGGGGGCAAATCAGCCCCAGCATTTT.

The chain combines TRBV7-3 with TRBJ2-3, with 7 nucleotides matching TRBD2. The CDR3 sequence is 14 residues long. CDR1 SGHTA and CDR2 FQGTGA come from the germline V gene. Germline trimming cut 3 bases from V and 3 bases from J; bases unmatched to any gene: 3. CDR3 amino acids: CASSFREVTDTQYF. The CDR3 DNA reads TGTGCCAGCAGCTTTCGGGAGGTAACAGATACGCAGTATTTT.